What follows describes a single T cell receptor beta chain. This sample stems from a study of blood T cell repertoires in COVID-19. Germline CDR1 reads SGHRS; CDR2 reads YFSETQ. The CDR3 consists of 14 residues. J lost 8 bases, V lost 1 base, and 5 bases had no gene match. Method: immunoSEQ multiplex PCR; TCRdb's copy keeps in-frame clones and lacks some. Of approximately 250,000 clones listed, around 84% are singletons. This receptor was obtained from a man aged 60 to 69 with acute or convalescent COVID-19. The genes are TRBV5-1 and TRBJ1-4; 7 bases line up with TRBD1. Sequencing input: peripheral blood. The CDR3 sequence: CASSLSRGREKLFF. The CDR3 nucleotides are TGCGCCAGCAGCTTGAGCAGGGGGAGGGAAAAACTGTTTTTT.